This T cell receptor beta chain was sequenced during a study of blood T cell repertoires in COVID-19. The CDR3 loop spans 16 amino acids. Germline V lookup: CDR1 LNHDA, CDR2 SQIVND (reference sequence). V dropped 3 bases and J dropped 0 bases, with 11 bases sitting between them. Generated by immunoSEQ multiplex PCR, the TCRdb table keeps only in-frame clones and is missing some. The data contain over 130,000 clones, approximately 90% of them seen just once; the ten biggest clones take up approximately 11%. The chain carries TRBV19 and TRBJ1-4; TRBD1 might be the D (5 bases). Sample: peripheral blood. The origin of this receptor is a woman of 80 years or more with acute or convalescent COVID-19. CDR3 protein: CASSMGQKTTNEKLFF. The DNA for the CDR3 is TGTGCCAGTAGTATGGGGCAGAAAACAACTAATGAAAAACTGTTTTTT.